This T cell receptor beta chain was documented in a study of regulatory T cells in long-lasting Graves disease. Whole-study findings and limits: Persistent disease was associated with favored TRBV28 usage and with favored use of TRBJ1-2 and TRBJ2-5.

The time point here: persistent/refractory GD, antithyroid drugs over 5 years with positive TRAb. RNA extracted from PBMCs served as the sequencing template. The TCR beta library used iRepertoire HTBI primers with Arm-PCR amplification of CDR3. TCRdb re-called the multiplex PCR reads with MiXCR, one entry per CDR3 protein. Of 400,000 to 500,000 distinct CDR3 sequences detected, under 25% appear once; the ten largest clones hold around 15%. Germline CDR1 and CDR2: LGHDT and YNNKEL (reference sequence). With 1 base clipped from V and 5 bases from J, the junction kept 2 bases outside the gene matches. This CDR3 is 13 amino acids long. A remark on this clonotype: Its specificity is unknown.

The chain has TRBV3-1 and TRBJ2-7; 7 nucleotides align to TRBD1. The sequences come from peripheral blood mononuclear cells (PBMCs), collected when the disease was refractory, from a patient treated with antithyroid drugs. This TCR came from a female donor with Graves disease. The CDR3 coding sequence is TGTGCCAGCAGCCAAGCGGGGACAGACGAGCAGTACTTC. Translating it yields CASSQAGTDEQYF.